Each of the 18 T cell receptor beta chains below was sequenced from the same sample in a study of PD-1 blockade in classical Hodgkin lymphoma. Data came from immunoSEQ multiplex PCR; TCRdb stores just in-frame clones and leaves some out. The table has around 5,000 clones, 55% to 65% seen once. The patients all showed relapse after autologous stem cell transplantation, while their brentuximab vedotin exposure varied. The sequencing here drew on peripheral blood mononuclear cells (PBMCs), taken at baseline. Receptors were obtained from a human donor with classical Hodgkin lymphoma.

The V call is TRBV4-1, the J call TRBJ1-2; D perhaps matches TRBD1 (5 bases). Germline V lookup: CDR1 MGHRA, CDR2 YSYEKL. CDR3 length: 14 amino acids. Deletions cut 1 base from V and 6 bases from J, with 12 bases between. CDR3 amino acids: CASSQVRQNDGYTF. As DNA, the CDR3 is TGCGCCAGCAGCCAAGTCCGACAGAACGATGGCTACACCTTC.

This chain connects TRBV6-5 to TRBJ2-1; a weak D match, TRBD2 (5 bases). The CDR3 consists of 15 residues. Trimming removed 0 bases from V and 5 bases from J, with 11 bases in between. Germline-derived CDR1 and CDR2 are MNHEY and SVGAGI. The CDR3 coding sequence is TGTGCCAGCAGTTACTCGCGGACTTGGGACAATGAGCAGTTCTTC. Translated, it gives CASSYSRTWDNEQFF.

The CDR3, as DNA: TGCGCCAGCAGCTTATCACAGGGGGTCTTATACGAGCAGTACTTC. Protein product: CASSLSQGVLYEQYF. This sequence joins TRBV5-1 and TRBJ2-7; 8 bases line up with TRBD1. Germline CDR1 SGHRS, CDR2 YFSETQ. V trimming: 2 bases; J trimming: 4 bases; junction bases outside the gene matches: 8. The CDR3 spans 15 residues.

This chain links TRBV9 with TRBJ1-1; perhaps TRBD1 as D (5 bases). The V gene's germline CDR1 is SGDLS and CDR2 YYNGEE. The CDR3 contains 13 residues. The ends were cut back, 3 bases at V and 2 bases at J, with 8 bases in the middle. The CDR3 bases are TGTGCCAGCAGCGATCAGGGAAACACTGAAGCTTTCTTT. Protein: CASSDQGNTEAFF. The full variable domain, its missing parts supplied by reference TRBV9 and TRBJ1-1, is DSGVTQTPKHLITATGQRVTLRCSPRSGDLSVYWYQQSLDQGLQFLIQYYNGEERAKGNILERFSAQQFPDLHSELNLSSLELGDSALYFCASSDQGNTEAFFGQGTRLTVV.

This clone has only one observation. CDR3 sequence: CASSPLGSGYTF. The CDR3 region has the DNA TGTGCCAGCAGCCCGTTAGGGTCCGGCTACACCTTC. The chain carries TRBV7-9 and TRBJ1-2, with unresolved D. Germline V gene lookup returns CDR1 SEHNR and CDR2 FQNEAQ (reference sequence). The CDR3 extends over 12 amino acids. V gave up 5 bases and J gave up 8 bases, with 12 bases separating them.

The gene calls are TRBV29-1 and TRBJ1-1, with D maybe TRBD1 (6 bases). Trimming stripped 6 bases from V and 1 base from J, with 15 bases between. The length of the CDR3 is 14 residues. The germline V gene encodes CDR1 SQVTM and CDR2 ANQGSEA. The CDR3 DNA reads TGCAGCGTGGCCGGCGGCAGGGGGAACACTGAAGCTTTCTTT. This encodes CSVAGGRGNTEAFF.

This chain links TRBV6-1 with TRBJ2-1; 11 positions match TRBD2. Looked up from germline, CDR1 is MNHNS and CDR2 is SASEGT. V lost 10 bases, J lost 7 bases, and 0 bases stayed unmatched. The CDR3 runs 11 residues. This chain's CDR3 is CATSGGNEQFF. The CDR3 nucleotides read TGTGCCACTAGCGGGGGGAATGAGCAGTTCTTC.

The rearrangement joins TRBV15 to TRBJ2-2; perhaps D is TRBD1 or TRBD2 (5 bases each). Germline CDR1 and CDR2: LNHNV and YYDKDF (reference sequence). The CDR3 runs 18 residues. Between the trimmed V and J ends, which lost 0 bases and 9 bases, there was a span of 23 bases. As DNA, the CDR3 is TGTGCCACCAGCAGAGACCCCCGCCAGGGAGTGAAGTCCAGGGAGCTGTTTTTT. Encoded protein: CATSRDPRQGVKSRELFF.

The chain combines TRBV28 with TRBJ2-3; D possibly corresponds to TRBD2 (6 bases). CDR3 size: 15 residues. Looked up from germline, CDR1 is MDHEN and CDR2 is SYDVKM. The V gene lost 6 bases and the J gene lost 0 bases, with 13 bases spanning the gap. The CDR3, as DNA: TGTGCCAGCAGGATTGGGGGGATCAGCACAGATACGCAGTATTTT. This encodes CASRIGGISTDTQYF.

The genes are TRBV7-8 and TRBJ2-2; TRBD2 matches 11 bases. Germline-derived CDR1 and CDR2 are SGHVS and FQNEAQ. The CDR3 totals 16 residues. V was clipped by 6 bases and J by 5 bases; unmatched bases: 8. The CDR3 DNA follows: TGTGCCAGCAGGACTAGCGGGGTCTCGTCTACCGGGGAGCTGTTTTTT. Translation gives CASRTSGVSSTGELFF.

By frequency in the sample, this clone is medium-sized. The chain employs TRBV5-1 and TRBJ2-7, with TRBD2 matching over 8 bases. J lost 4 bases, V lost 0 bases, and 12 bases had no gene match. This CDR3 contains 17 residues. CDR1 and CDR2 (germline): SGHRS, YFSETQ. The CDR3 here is CASSLGPLEAGGYEQYF. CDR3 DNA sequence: TGCGCCAGCAGCTTGGGCCCCTTGGAGGCGGGAGGTTACGAGCAGTACTTC.

CDR3 sequence reads: CASSLETGDTEAFF. The CDR3 nucleotides are TGTGCCAGCAGCTTAGAGACAGGGGACACTGAAGCTTTCTTT. This chain joins TRBV7-9 and TRBJ1-1, with 8 bases aligning to TRBD1. CDR3 size: 14 residues. Germline V gives CDR1 SEHNR, CDR2 FQNEAQ (reference sequence). V shed 1 base and J 3 bases; nucleotides not matched to a gene: 1.

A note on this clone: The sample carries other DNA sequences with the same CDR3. The CDR3 is CASSPGQGTDTQYF. CDR3 nucleotides: TGTGCCAGCAGCCCGGGACAGGGGACAGATACGCAGTATTTT. The chain recombines TRBV7-2 with TRBJ2-3; 10 bases match TRBD1. Germline V gene sequence: CDR1 SGHTA, CDR2 FQGNSA. The CDR3 is 14 amino acids. V was clipped by 5 bases and J by 3 bases; unmatched bases: 2.

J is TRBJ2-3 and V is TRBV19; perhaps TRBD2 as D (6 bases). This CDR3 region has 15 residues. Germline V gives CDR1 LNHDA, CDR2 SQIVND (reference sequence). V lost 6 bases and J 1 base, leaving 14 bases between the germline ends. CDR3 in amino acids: CASSLEGRGTDTQYF. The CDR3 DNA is TGTGCCAGTAGCCTGGAGGGCAGAGGCACAGATACGCAGTATTTT.

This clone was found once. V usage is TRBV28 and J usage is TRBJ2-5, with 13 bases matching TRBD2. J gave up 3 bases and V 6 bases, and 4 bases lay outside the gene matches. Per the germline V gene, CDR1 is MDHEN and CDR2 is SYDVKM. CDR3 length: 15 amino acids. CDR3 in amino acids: CASSRTSGSEETQYF. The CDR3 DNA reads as TGTGCCAGCAGCCGGACTAGCGGGAGTGAAGAGACCCAGTACTTC.

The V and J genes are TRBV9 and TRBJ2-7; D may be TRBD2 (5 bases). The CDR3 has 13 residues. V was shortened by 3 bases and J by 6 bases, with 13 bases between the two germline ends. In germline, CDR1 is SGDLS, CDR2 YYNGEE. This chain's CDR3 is CASSGTDWLEQYF. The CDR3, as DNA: TGTGCCAGCAGCGGAACGGACTGGCTCGAGCAGTACTTC.

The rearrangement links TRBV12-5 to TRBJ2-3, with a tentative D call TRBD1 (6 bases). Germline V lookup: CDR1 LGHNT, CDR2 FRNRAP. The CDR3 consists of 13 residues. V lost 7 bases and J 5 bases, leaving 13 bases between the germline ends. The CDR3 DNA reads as TGTGCTAGTGTCAGGGGTTTGGTAGATACGCAGTATTTT. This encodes CASVRGLVDTQYF.

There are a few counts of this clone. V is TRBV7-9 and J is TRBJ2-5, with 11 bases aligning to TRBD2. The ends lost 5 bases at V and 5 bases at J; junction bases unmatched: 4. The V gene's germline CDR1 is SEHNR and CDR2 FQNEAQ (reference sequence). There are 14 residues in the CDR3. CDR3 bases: TGTGCCAGCAGCGACACTAGCGGGGGCGAGACCCAGTACTTC. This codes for CASSDTSGGETQYF.